This T cell receptor beta chain was sequenced in a study of T cell responses to AZD1222 COVID-19 vaccine. Findings and caveats of the study: Reports indicate that nearly half of spike-specific TCRs are directed at unmutated variant regions.

Trimming cost V 4 bases and J 5 bases, with 10 bases left between them. Per the germline V gene, CDR1 is SGHRS and CDR2 is YFSETQ. The CDR3 extends over 12 amino acids. Generated by immunoSEQ multiplex PCR, the TCRdb table keeps only in-frame clones and is missing some. The sample lists about 70,000 clones; more than 75% were seen once. In this sample, this clone turned up a few times. Its cognate antigen is unknown. This clonotype was sampled from an adult who received the MenACWY meningococcal vaccine as a control. The specimen comprised peripheral blood, sampled 28 days after the second dose of the MenACWY control vaccine. The rearrangement links TRBV5-1 to TRBJ2-7; no firm D call. The CDR3 sequence is CASSPDHHEQYF. The CDR3 DNA is TGCGCCAGCAGCCCGGATCACCACGAGCAGTACTTC.